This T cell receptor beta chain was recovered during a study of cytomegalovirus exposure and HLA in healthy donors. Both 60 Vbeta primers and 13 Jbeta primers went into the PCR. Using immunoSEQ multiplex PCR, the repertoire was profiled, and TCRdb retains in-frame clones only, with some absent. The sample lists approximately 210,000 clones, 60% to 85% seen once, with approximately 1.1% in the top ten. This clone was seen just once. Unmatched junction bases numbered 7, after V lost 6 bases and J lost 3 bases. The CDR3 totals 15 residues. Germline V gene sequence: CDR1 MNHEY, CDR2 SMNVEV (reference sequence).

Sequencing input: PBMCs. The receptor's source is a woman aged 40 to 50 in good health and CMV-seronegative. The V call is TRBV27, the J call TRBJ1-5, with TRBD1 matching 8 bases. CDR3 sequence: CASRLTTGVNQPQHF. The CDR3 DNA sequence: TGTGCCAGCAGGCTAACGACAGGGGTCAATCAGCCCCAGCATTTT.